The T cell receptor beta chain described here comes from a study of shared clonotypes between healthy human individuals. With regard to this clone: Other DNA sequences in this specimen translate into the identical CDR3.

The CDR3 runs 10 residues. The V gene lost 8 bases and the J gene lost 2 bases, with 4 bases spanning the gap. The germline CDR1 and CDR2 sequences are MDHEN and SYDVKM. Some clones are missing from TCRdb's copy, which holds only in-frame ones; the method was immunoSEQ multiplex PCR. This table has about 2 million clones, 85% to 95% appearing once. V and J are TRBV28 and TRBJ2-7; D ambiguous. Sequencing was performed on naive CD4+ T cells sorted from blood. The subset was: CD45RA+ positively selected. This TCR was recovered from a man younger than 35 in good health. The DNA for the CDR3 is TGTGCCAGCTCCACCTACGAGCAGTACTTC. It yields the protein CASSTYEQYF.